This T cell receptor beta chain was documented in a study of blood T cell repertoires in COVID-19. On this clone itself: This CDR3 is missing its conserved last phenylalanine or tryptophan, likely due to a read error. It is unclear where the CDR3 begins or ends on the DNA, so no DNA is shown, and the CDR3 is as TCRdb lists it.

The data were produced by immunoSEQ multiplex PCR, yet TCRdb's version contains in-frame clones alone and is incomplete. The sample lists about 270,000 clones; 88% were seen once. Two negative PCRs, clearance, or symptom resolution characterized the recovered Cohort 3 donors. This sequence was found in a woman aged 45-59 years who had recovered from COVID-19. The sequenced sample was PBMCs or T cells enriched from blood (not recorded which).

This CDR3 reads CASSLGLAGGLWSL. The chain is built from TRBV5-5 and TRBJ2-7; the D call of TRBD2 is as the table states it, not checked on the DNA. Germline CDR1 SGHKS, CDR2 YYEKEE (reference sequence). The CDR3 numbers 14 amino acids, ends counted.